Listed below are T cell receptor beta chains from one sample, sequenced in a study of metastatic and nonmetastatic thyroid tumors. TCRdb recomputed clones from the PCR reads via MiXCR. The sample includes 40,000 to 45,000 clones, less than 3.5% of them seen just once. Sample: blood. The source is a female donor with papillary thyroid cancer or a benign thyroid nodule (not recorded which). Some clones in this sample may be carry-over from other donors' samples. Each CDR3 is given with its conserved first and last residue. Fields, in order: J gene, clone size, V gene, D gene, CDR3 protein, CDR3 DNA. A D gene is named only where the DNA matches it firmly. The size field is filled for only some rows; it gives once, few, many or a size class.

>TRBJ2-3|many|TRBV12-3/TRBV12-4|.
CASSSRQATDTQYF
TGTGCCAGCAGTTCGAGGCAGGCAACAGATACGCAGTATTTT
>TRBJ1-2|few|TRBV6-1|.
CASSDPWAGERNGYTF
TGTGCCAGCAGTGACCCATGGGCCGGGGAGAGAAATGGCTACACCTTC
>TRBJ1-5|.|TRBV28|.
CASSFWNNQPQHF
TGTGCCAGCAGTTTCTGGAACAATCAGCCCCAGCATTTT
>TRBJ2-1|few|TRBV4-2|.
CASSQDRSRDEQFF
TGTGCCAGCAGCCAAGATCGGTCTAGGGATGAGCAGTTCTTC
>TRBJ1-3|few|TRBV6-1|TRBD1
CASDRARNTIYF
TGTGCCAGCGACAGGGCCAGAAACACCATATATTTT
>TRBJ1-4|many|TRBV20-1|.
CSARPGTTGEKLFF
TGCAGTGCTAGACCCGGGACAACGGGAGAAAAACTGTTTTTT
>TRBJ2-4|many|TRBV19|.
CASSAQRMTKNIQYF
TGTGCCAGTAGTGCCCAGAGGATGACCAAAAACATTCAGTACTTC
>TRBJ2-3|many|TRBV7-9|TRBD2
CASSSRRGTSGLGDTQYF
TGTGCCAGCAGCTCTCGACGGGGGACTAGCGGCCTGGGAGATACGCAGTATTTT
>TRBJ2-5|many|TRBV30|TRBD2
CAWSAGLAGDEETQYF
TGTGCCTGGAGTGCGGGACTAGCGGGAGATGAGGAGACCCAGTACTTC
>TRBJ2-2|medium-sized|TRBV24-1|TRBD1
CATSDIGQGNTGELFF
TGTGCCACCAGTGATATTGGACAGGGGAACACCGGGGAGCTGTTTTTT
>TRBJ2-3|many|TRBV11-3|.
CASSLRTPSIDTQYF
TGTGCCAGCAGCTTAAGGACACCCTCGATAGATACGCAGTATTTT
>TRBJ2-1|.|TRBV19|.
CASGARGGTVGRNEQFF
TGTGCCAGTGGGGCCCGGGGGGGGACAGTGGGAAGGAATGAGCAGTTCTTC
>TRBJ1-3|many|TRBV7-8|.
CASSLRFGSGGTIYF
TGTGCCAGCAGCTTAAGATTTGGGTCCGGGGGCACCATATATTTT
>TRBJ2-3|.|TRBV24-1|TRBD2
CATSDPTSGSTDTQYF
TGTGCCACCAGTGACCCCACTAGCGGGAGCACAGATACGCAGTATTTT
>TRBJ2-1|.|TRBV28|.
CASRNEQFF
TGTGCCAGCAGAAATGAGCAGTTCTTC
>TRBJ2-1|few|TRBV6-4|TRBD1
CASSATGGSYNEQFF
TGTGCCAGCAGTGCCACAGGGGGGTCCTACAATGAGCAGTTCTTC
>TRBJ2-7|many|TRBV6-2/TRBV6-3|TRBD2
CASSSRRVSGSDEQYF
TGTGCCAGCAGTTCCCGACGGGTTAGCGGGAGCGACGAGCAGTACTTC
>TRBJ2-1|few|TRBV6-4|TRBD2
CASSPGTSDFNEQFF
TGTGCCAGCAGTCCCGGGACTAGCGACTTCAATGAGCAGTTCTTC
>TRBJ1-2|many|TRBV5-4|.
CASSLGRGGYGYTF
TGTGCCAGCAGCTTGGGCAGGGGAGGATATGGCTACACCTTC
>TRBJ2-1|many|TRBV18|.
CASSPGAGSYNEQFF
TGTGCCAGCTCACCAGGGGCGGGCTCCTACAATGAGCAGTTCTTC
>TRBJ2-5|many|TRBV28|TRBD1
CASSPGQGESETQYF
TGTGCCAGCAGTCCAGGACAGGGGGAGTCGGAGACCCAGTACTTC
>TRBJ1-4|many|TRBV5-8|.
CASSSPTEYNEKLFF
TGTGCCAGCAGCTCCCCGACAGAGTATAATGAAAAACTGTTTTTT
>TRBJ2-3|many|TRBV12-3/TRBV12-4|.
CASKRIGTDTQYF
TGTGCCAGTAAGCGGATAGGCACAGATACGCAGTATTTT
>TRBJ1-2|many|TRBV24-1|.
CATSDLGLRDGYTF
TGTGCCACCAGTGATTTGGGACTAAGGGATGGCTACACCTTC
>TRBJ2-2|many|TRBV7-9|.
CASSAHEGTGELFF
TGTGCCAGCAGCGCCCACGAGGGGACCGGGGAGCTGTTTTTT
>TRBJ1-2|medium-sized|TRBV30|.
CAWSPLGTARYTF
TGTGCCTGGAGTCCACTAGGGACGGCACGCTACACCTTC
>TRBJ2-1|many|TRBV5-1|.
CASSRDSKNEQFF
TGCGCCAGCAGCAGAGACTCGAAGAATGAGCAGTTCTTC
>TRBJ1-5|many|TRBV5-5|TRBD1
CASSYRGNSNQPQHF
TGTGCCAGCAGCTACAGGGGTAATAGCAATCAGCCCCAGCATTTT
>TRBJ1-4|many|TRBV20-1|.
CSASEHRVAEKLFF
TGCAGTGCTAGTGAGCACAGGGTGGCAGAAAAACTGTTTTTT
>TRBJ2-3|many|TRBV30|TRBD2
CAWSPLGRETDTQYF
TGTGCCTGGAGCCCGTTAGGGAGGGAAACAGATACGCAGTATTTT
>TRBJ2-7|many|TRBV18|.
CASSPPRKGSYEQYF
TGTGCCAGCTCACCACCGCGGAAGGGCTCCTACGAGCAGTACTTC
>TRBJ2-2|few|TRBV6-1|.
CASPGELFF
TGTGCCAGCCCCGGGGAGCTGTTTTTT
>TRBJ1-1|many|TRBV10-2|.
CASRTGGQTEAFF
TGCGCCAGCAGAACAGGAGGACAGACTGAAGCTTTCTTT
>TRBJ2-1|.|TRBV6-5|TRBD2
CASRFSGTKDEQFF
TGTGCCAGCAGATTCTCCGGGACTAAGGATGAGCAGTTCTTC
>TRBJ2-2|.|TRBV30|.
CAWSGSSWELFF
TGTGCCTGGAGTGGTTCAAGCTGGGAGCTGTTTTTT
>TRBJ2-1|many|TRBV9|.
CASSNRGPNEQFF
TGTGCCAGCAGCAACCGGGGCCCCAATGAGCAGTTCTTC
>TRBJ2-2|.|TRBV5-1|TRBD1
CASSSRTGLTGELFF
TGCGCCAGCAGCTCGAGGACAGGGCTCACCGGGGAGCTGTTTTTT
>TRBJ1-4|many|TRBV6-1|.
CASSFLPNEKLFF
TGTGCCAGCAGTTTTTTGCCCAATGAAAAACTGTTTTTT
>TRBJ2-7|.|TRBV28|.
CASSLQGYEQYF
TGTGCCAGCAGTTTACAGGGTTACGAGCAGTACTTC
>TRBJ1-2|few|TRBV6-1|TRBD1
CASSQTGEDGYTF
TGTGCCAGCAGCCAGACAGGGGAAGATGGCTACACCTTC
>TRBJ1-1|many|TRBV30|.
CAWRRWGDTEAFF
TGTGCCTGGAGGCGGTGGGGGGACACTGAAGCTTTCTTT
>TRBJ1-4|many|TRBV11-3|TRBD1
CASGQGSDEKLFF
TGTGCTTCGGGACAGGGGAGCGATGAAAAACTGTTTTTT